These 18 T cell receptor beta chains were all obtained from the same sample, sequenced in a study of metastatic and nonmetastatic thyroid tumors. Prior to thyroid surgery, none of the patients had received any treatment. With MiXCR, TCRdb called clones anew from the PCR reads. This sample has 30,000 to 40,000 clones, with 33% found just once. The source material was tumor tissue. Source of these receptors: a female donor with papillary thyroid cancer or a benign thyroid nodule (not recorded which). Some clones in this sample may be carry-over from other donors' samples.

Only a few counts were recorded for this clone. This chain uses TRBV10-3 with TRBJ2-1, with 14 nucleotides matching TRBD2. Germline-derived CDR1 and CDR2 are ENHRY and SYGVKD. This CDR3 is 16 amino acids long. The V segment lost 3 bases and the J segment 7 bases; nucleotides outside the gene matches: 5. The CDR3 nucleotides read TGTGCCATCAGTGAAGGACTAGCGGGAGGATGGAATGAGCAGTTCTTC. Its protein product is CAISEGLAGGWNEQFF.

This sequence joins TRBV3-1 and TRBJ2-2; TRBD1 aligns across 10 bases. The CDR3 consists of 15 residues. Germline CDR1 reads LGHDT; CDR2 reads YNNKEL (reference sequence). The J segment lost 5 bases and the V segment lost 4 bases, leaving 4 bases of the junction unmatched. CDR3 amino acids: CASSPGTGETGELFF. For the CDR3, the DNA is TGTGCCAGCAGCCCCGGGACAGGGGAAACCGGGGAGCTGTTTTTT.

This clone has at least ten counts. This chain connects TRBV6-1 to TRBJ2-7; D remains unclear. Germline V gene lookup returns CDR1 MNHNS and CDR2 SASEGT. Trimming removed 8 bases from V and 3 bases from J, with 14 bases in between. The CDR3 sequence is 13 residues long. CDR3 nucleotide sequence: TGTGCCAGCTTAGGCGGTGTTTACTACGAGCAGTACTTC. Translation: CASLGGVYYEQYF.

V and J are TRBV27 and TRBJ2-7; D not resolved. Germline CDR1 is MNHEY and CDR2 is SMNVEV (reference sequence). Between the trimmed V and J ends, which lost 4 bases and 0 bases, there was a span of 7 bases. The CDR3 covers 13 residues. Here the CDR3 reads CASSSSPSYEQYF. The CDR3 bases are TGTGCCAGCAGTTCCTCCCCCTCCTACGAGCAGTACTTC.

The table lists this clone with a few counts. Other DNA sequences in the sample encode the same CDR3. This chain joins TRBV11-2 and TRBJ2-1; 8 bases agree with TRBD1. The germline CDR1 and CDR2 sequences are SGHAT and FQNNGV. The junction had 4 bases not matched to a gene; V was cut back by 5 bases and J by 1 base. The CDR3 is made up of 15 amino acids. This chain's CDR3 is CASSTDRGSYNEQFF. The CDR3 region has the DNA TGTGCCAGCAGCACCGACAGGGGATCCTACAATGAGCAGTTCTTC.

The V gene is TRBV20-1, the J gene TRBJ1-3; tentatively, D is TRBD1 (5 bases). This CDR3 has 12 amino acids. V lost 3 bases and J lost 4, with 7 bases in between. From germline, CDR1 is DFQATT and CDR2 SNEGSKA (reference sequence). In nucleotides, the CDR3 is TGCAGTGCTAGCAACAGGGGAAACACCATATATTTT. Protein sequence: CSASNRGNTIYF.

The chain has TRBV7-1 and TRBJ2-1, with 13 bases matching TRBD2. TRBV7-1 is an ORF for which the function is uncertain. Trimming cost V 3 bases and J 7 bases; bases outside gene matches: 15. This CDR3 region has 19 residues. CDR3 sequence (DNA): TGTGCCAGCAGCTCTCAAGCTGGACTAGCGGGAGCTCCTATGAATGAGCAGTTCTTC. Translated, it gives CASSSQAGLAGAPMNEQFF.

The chain has TRBV5-1 and TRBJ1-1; no clear D gene. Germline CDR1 reads SGHRS; CDR2 reads YFSETQ. The ends were cut back, 1 base at V and 1 base at J, with 8 bases in the middle. This CDR3 spans 14 amino acids. Here the CDR3 reads CASSLRAENTEAFF. CDR3 bases: TGCGCCAGCAGCTTGCGGGCCGAGAACACTGAAGCTTTCTTT.

The CDR3 spells CSGGLAGNPSSYNEQFF. CDR3 nucleotide sequence: TGCAGTGGAGGGCTAGCGGGCAACCCAAGCTCCTACAATGAGCAGTTCTTC. This chain joins TRBV20-1 and TRBJ2-1; 8 bases map to TRBD2. The CDR3 is 17 amino acids. Per the germline V gene, CDR1 is DFQATT and CDR2 is SNEGSKA (reference sequence). V lost 7 bases to trimming and J lost 0 bases; unmatched junction nucleotides: 14.

V usage is TRBV6-1 and J usage is TRBJ2-3; D gene ambiguous. Germline values: CDR1 MNHNS, CDR2 SASEGT. V was shortened by 6 bases and J by 1 base, with 8 bases between the two germline ends. CDR3 length: 13 residues. The CDR3 loop is CASRVTGTDTQYF. The CDR3 DNA reads TGTGCCAGCAGAGTGACCGGCACAGATACGCAGTATTTT.

The count of this clone is one. The V and J genes are TRBV5-1 and TRBJ2-5, with D tentatively TRBD2 (5 bases). V gave up 4 bases and J gave up 0 bases, with 10 bases separating them. CDR3 length: 14 residues. Germline CDR1 SGHRS, CDR2 YFSETQ. The CDR3: CASSRSGNQETQYF. In nucleotides, the CDR3 is TGCGCCAGCAGCCGGAGCGGTAACCAAGAGACCCAGTACTTC.

This clone was observed a few times. The chain has TRBV6-1 and TRBJ2-1, with 8 bases lining up with TRBD2. This CDR3 contains 15 residues. J lost 0 bases, V lost 2 bases, and 0 bases had no gene match. The germline gives CDR1 MNHNS, CDR2 SASEGT. CDR3 residues: CASSELAGSYNEQFF. The CDR3 nucleotides are TGTGCCAGCAGTGAACTAGCGGGCTCCTACAATGAGCAGTTCTTC.

The chain joins TRBV6-1 to TRBJ2-2, with unresolved D. The germline gives CDR1 MNHNS, CDR2 SASEGT. The V gene lost 6 bases and the J gene lost 5 bases, with 7 bases spanning the gap. There are 12 residues in the CDR3. The CDR3 bases are TGTGCCAGCAGCTTGATTACCGGGGAGCTGTTTTTT. The encoded protein is CASSLITGELFF.

The genes are TRBV20-1 and TRBJ1-5, with 9 bases matching TRBD1. The junction had 3 bases not matched to a gene; V was cut back by 2 bases and J by 7 bases. Germline CDR1 reads DFQATT; CDR2 reads SNEGSKA (reference sequence). The CDR3 contains 13 residues. This CDR3 reads CSARRQGGQPQHF. Written as DNA, the CDR3 is TGCAGTGCTAGAAGACAGGGGGGGCAGCCCCAGCATTTT.

The V gene is TRBV11-1, the J gene TRBJ2-5, with D perhaps TRBD1 or TRBD2 (5 bases each). Deletions cut 2 bases from V and 2 bases from J, with 24 bases between. Germline V gene sequence: CDR1 SGHAT, CDR2 FQDESV (reference sequence). The length of the CDR3 is 19 residues. The CDR3 DNA is TGTGCCAGCAGCTTATTTCAACTACCGGGACCCCGGCGACAAGAGACCCAGTACTTC. Its translation is CASSLFQLPGPRRQETQYF. Looking up the rest from reference TRBV11-1 and TRBJ2-5 gives the full variable domain: EAEVAQSPRYKITEKSQAVAFWCDPISGHATLYWYRQILGQGPELLVQFQDESVVDDSQLPKDRFSAERLKGVDSTLKIQPAELGDSAMYLCASSLFQLPGPRRQETQYFGPGTRLLVL.

This clone has just a few counts. V usage is TRBV12-3 or TRBV12-4 and J usage is TRBJ2-1; 7 bases align to TRBD1. The CDR3 consists of 16 residues. Germline trimming cut 6 bases from V and 0 bases from J; bases unmatched to any gene: 8. CDR3 nucleotides: TGTGCCAGCAGACTTAACTGGGACAGCTCCTACAATGAGCAGTTCTTC. It specifies CASRLNWDSSYNEQFF.

The chain is built from TRBV20-1 and TRBJ2-7; 12 nucleotides align to TRBD2. V was clipped by 3 bases and J by 6 bases; unmatched bases: 6. CDR1 and CDR2 (germline): DFQATT, SNEGSKA (reference sequence). The CDR3 runs 14 residues. The CDR3 protein is CSARRLAGVTEQYF. DNA for the CDR3: TGCAGTGCTAGGAGACTAGCGGGAGTAACCGAGCAGTACTTC.

The genes are TRBV4-1 and TRBJ1-5; TRBD1 matches at 7 bases. Germline assignment: CDR1 MGHRA and CDR2 YSYEKL. J gave up 7 bases and V 3 bases, and 9 bases lay outside the gene matches. The CDR3 covers 15 residues. DNA for the CDR3: TGCGCCAGCAGCCAGGAAGACAGGGCACGGCAGCCCCAGCATTTT. It codes for CASSQEDRARQPQHF.